This entry lists 3 T cell receptor beta chains sequenced from one sample in a study of tumor-infiltrating lymphocytes in localized non-small cell lung cancer. The method was immunoSEQ multiplex PCR; TCRdb's version includes in-frame clones alone and lacks a portion of them. The sample records roughly 5,100 clones, around 96% being singletons. Sequenced input: uninvolved lung tissue not adjacent to the tumor. All receptors come from a human donor with non-small cell lung cancer.

The chain is built from TRBV27 and TRBJ1-1, with D possibly being TRBD1 (5 bases). With 3 bases removed from V and 6 bases from J, the gap between germline ends came to 17 bases. The CDR3 is 15 amino acids. Germline assignment: CDR1 MNHEY and CDR2 SMNVEV (reference sequence). CDR3: CASSLRGGFSAEAFF. The CDR3 DNA follows: TGTGCCAGCAGTTTGAGGGGCGGGTTTTCTGCTGAAGCTTTCTTT.

This clone was recorded only once. This sequence joins TRBV7-2 and TRBJ2-1, with D perhaps TRBD2 (6 bases). Germline V gives CDR1 SGHTA, CDR2 FQGNSA. V was clipped by 6 bases and J by 7 bases, with 16 bases between them. The CDR3 has 14 residues. The chain's CDR3 is CASRRELGENEQFF. In DNA form, the CDR3 reads TGTGCCAGCAGACGGGAGTTGGGGGAGAATGAGCAGTTCTTC.

This clone was picked up one time. The J gene is TRBJ2-1, the V gene TRBV14; TRBD2 matches 7 bases. The ends lost 4 bases at V and 4 bases at J; junction bases unmatched: 10. The germline V gene has CDR1 SGHDN and CDR2 FVKESK. The CDR3 extends over 16 amino acids. Here the CDR3 reads CASSPAGVAGYNEQFF. The CDR3 coding sequence is TGTGCCAGCAGCCCTGCCGGAGTAGCGGGTTACAATGAGCAGTTCTTC.